Shown below are 5 T cell receptor beta chains from a single sample sequenced in a study of cytomegalovirus exposure and HLA in healthy donors. The PCR was carried out with 60 Vbeta primers and 13 Jbeta primers. Clones were sequenced by immunoSEQ multiplex PCR, and TCRdb holds only the in-frame ones, with some missing. The sample comprises about 180,000 clones, around 80% of which are singletons, and roughly 1.4% rests with the top ten. Sequencing used PBMCs. These receptors all stem from a man in his forties in good health and CMV-seronegative.

This chain joins TRBV28 and TRBJ1-1; D is ambiguous. CDR1 and CDR2 from the germline V gene are MDHEN and SYDVKM. V was cut by 2 bases and J by 7 bases, with 8 bases left in between. The CDR3 is 12 amino acids. CDR3 residues: CASSLAIDEAFF. CDR3 coding DNA: TGTGCCAGCAGTTTAGCCATAGATGAAGCTTTCTTT. Together with reference TRBV28 and TRBJ1-1, the CDR3 gives the full variable domain: DVKVTQSSRYLVKRTGEKVFLECVQDMDHENMFWYRQDPGLGLRLIYFSYDVKMKEKGDIPEGYSVSREKKERFSLILESASTNQTSMYLCASSLAIDEAFFGQGTRLTVV.

The chain carries TRBV6-5 and TRBJ2-2, with D perhaps TRBD2 (5 bases). CDR1 is MNHEY, CDR2 SVGAGI, per germline. CDR3 length: 15 residues. The V end was cut by 0 bases, the J end by 8 bases, with 13 bases between. The CDR3 bases are TGTGCCAGCAGTTACTCCCCGCTAGCTGCAGGGGAGCTGTTTTTT. It translates to CASSYSPLAAGELFF.

V usage is TRBV4-3 and J usage is TRBJ1-1; D is perhaps TRBD1 (5 bases). Germline V gives CDR1 LGHNA, CDR2 YSLEER. The CDR3 length is 13 residues. V was trimmed by 0 bases and J by 11 bases, leaving 13 bases between them. This CDR3 reads CASSQDETVGAFF. CDR3 in DNA: TGCGCCAGCAGCCAAGATGAGACAGTAGGGGCTTTCTTT.

This clone showed up just a few times. Distinct nucleotide sequences in the sample also encode this CDR3. The chain joins TRBV7-9 to TRBJ1-1, with TRBD1 identical over 10 bases. Germline V gives CDR1 SEHNR, CDR2 FQNEAQ (reference sequence). The CDR3 extends over 15 amino acids. Trimming cost V 6 bases and J 1 base; bases outside gene matches: 5. CDR3 nucleotides: TGTGCCAGCAGTCCCCGGACAGGGGGGAACACTGAAGCTTTCTTT. This gives the protein CASSPRTGGNTEAFF.

This chain uses TRBV9 with TRBJ2-6; D is perhaps TRBD1 (5 bases). V was shortened by 3 bases and J by 4 bases, with 8 bases between the two germline ends. CDR3 length: 14 residues. From germline, CDR1 is SGDLS and CDR2 YYNGEE. The DNA of the CDR3 is TGTGCCAGCAGCGGCAGGGCAGGGGCCAACGTCCTGACTTTC. Protein sequence: CASSGRAGANVLTF.